This TCR beta chain originates from a study of cytomegalovirus exposure and HLA in healthy donors. Study-level results: Confirmation in vitro established that three CMV-associated chains were specific for CMV antigens. In a later analysis, HLA-associated TCR beta chains were more clonally expanded than equally common others.

Germline V gene lookup returns CDR1 SGHAT and CDR2 FQNNGV. The CDR3 contains 17 residues. This PCR relied on a set of 60 Vbeta primers and 13 Jbeta primers. The authors' processing: An analysis that came later counted around 80 million unique TCR beta chains, 9 million to 12 million shared. Using immunoSEQ multiplex PCR, the repertoire was profiled, and TCRdb retains in-frame clones only, with some absent. V and J calls and clone size are as listed in that table; D and trimming were resolved from the DNA. Among about 120,000 clones listed, over 65% were seen once. As to this clone: Its antigen is still unknown. Mismatch with germline at one junction end may stem from a read error.

This TCR was sampled from a woman in her forties or fifties in good health and CMV-seropositive. Sequenced: PBMCs. The genes are TRBV11-2 and TRBJ1-2, with no clear D. Written as DNA, the CDR3 is TGTGCCAGCAGAACCTCGAAAGCGAGTAATACTAACTCTGGCTACACCTTC. Its translation: CASRTSKASNTNSGYTF.